This TCR beta chain was sequenced for a study of OX40 agonist ivuxolimab in advanced cancers. The germline V gene has CDR1 SGDLS and CDR2 YYNGEE. The CDR3 loop spans 17 amino acids. The trim removed 4 bases at V and 10 bases at J, leaving 18 bases unmatched. Generated by immunoSEQ multiplex PCR, the TCRdb table keeps only in-frame clones and is missing some. The table shows 90,000 or so clones, with around 90% occurring only once. On cycle 4 day 1 and cycle 7 day 1, as well as at baseline, blood was sampled. The sequencing here drew on CD4+ or CD8+ T cells sorted from blood, taken in a trial of the OX40 agonist ivuxolimab. The TCR was taken from an adult with an advanced solid tumor such as melanoma, head and neck, liver or kidney cancer. The V gene is TRBV9, the J gene TRBJ2-1; 9 bases line up with TRBD2. The CDR3 DNA reads TGTGCCAGCAGCCCTAAGGGTGGGACTAGCTGGTCGGGAGAGCAGTTCTTC. Protein sequence: CASSPKGGTSWSGEQFF.